This T cell receptor beta chain was captured by sequencing in a study of radiation and T cells in renal cell carcinoma. Study findings and constraints: In blood, top tumor clones expanded by 2 weeks, shrinking by 4.

Points on this clone: Its antigen is not identified.

Generated by immunoSEQ multiplex PCR, the TCRdb table keeps only in-frame clones and is missing some. Of some 60,000 clones listed, around 80% were seen once; the top ten hold 6.8%. Time point reported: blood 2 weeks post-SBRT. Regarding treatment: 15 Gy SBRT to primary tumor, nephrectomy 4 weeks later. Germline V CDR1 and CDR2: GTSNPN, SVGIG (reference sequence). This CDR3 has 11 residues. V lost 3 bases, J lost 5 bases, and 6 bases lay in between. Sequenced here: blood, sampled from a patient whose treatment included radiotherapy and nephrectomy. This TCR was recovered from a man aged 55 to 70 with renal cell carcinoma. V is TRBV30 and J is TRBJ2-3; D not certain. The DNA of the CDR3 is TGTGCCTGGAGACCCATAGATACGCAGTATTTT. Translation: CAWRPIDTQYF.